This T cell receptor (beta chain) was identified in a study of liver allograft versus peripheral blood T cells. On the study more broadly: Transplanted-liver and recipient peripheral blood T cell receptor repertoires were compared.

Overall study results and limits: Liver allograft repertoires of T cell receptors reportedly diverged from peripheral blood repertoires.

Germline values: CDR1 KGHSH, CDR2 LQKENI. V shed 2 bases, J shed 7 bases, and the junction held 8 bases outside the gene matches. CDR3 length: 15 residues. TCRdb re-analysed the reads in MiXCR, keeping a single row per CDR3 protein. The table records fewer than 15,000 distinct CDR3 sequences, around 18% of them present only once. This clonotype is medium-sized within its sample. The antigen is undetermined. The clonotype comes from a human patient who had a liver transplant. Some T cells may be the graft donor's. The gene calls are TRBV18 and TRBJ2-1; TRBD1 matches 7 bases. In DNA form, the CDR3 reads TGTGCCAGCTCACCAAAGACGACAGGGCGGAATGAGCAGTTCTTC. It codes for CASSPKTTGRNEQFF.